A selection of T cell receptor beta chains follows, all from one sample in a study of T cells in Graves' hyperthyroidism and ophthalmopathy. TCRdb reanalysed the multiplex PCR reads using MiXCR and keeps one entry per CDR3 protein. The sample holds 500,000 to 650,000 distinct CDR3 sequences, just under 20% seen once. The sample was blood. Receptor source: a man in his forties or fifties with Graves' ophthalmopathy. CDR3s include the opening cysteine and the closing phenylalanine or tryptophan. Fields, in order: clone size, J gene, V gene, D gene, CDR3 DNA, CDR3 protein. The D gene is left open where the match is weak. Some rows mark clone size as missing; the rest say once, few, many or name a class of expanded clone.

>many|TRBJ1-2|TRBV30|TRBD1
TGTGCCTGGAGTCTCCGACAGGGAAGGGATGGCTACACCTTC
CAWSLRQGRDGYTF
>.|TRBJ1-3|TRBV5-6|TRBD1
TGTGCCAGCAGCCAGCTCGGGACAGGGGTACGACTTTCTGGAAACACCATATATTTT
CASSQLGTGVRLSGNTIYF
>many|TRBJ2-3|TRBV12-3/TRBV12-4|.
TGTGCCAGCAGTTTAGCCCTAGGTCGGGGTACGCAGTATTTT
CASSLALGRGTQYF
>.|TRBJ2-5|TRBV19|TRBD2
TGTGCCAGTAGTATTCGGCTAGCGGGGGGTGAGGAGACCCAGTACTTC
CASSIRLAGGEETQYF
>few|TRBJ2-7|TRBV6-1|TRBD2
TGTGCCAGCAGTGAACTAGCGGGGGGGTTCTACGAGCAGTACTTC
CASSELAGGFYEQYF
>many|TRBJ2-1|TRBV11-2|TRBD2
TGTGCCAGCAGCTTAGCGCCTCGGGGGGGCCTGACGGGCGAGCAGTTCTTC
CASSLAPRGGLTGEQFF
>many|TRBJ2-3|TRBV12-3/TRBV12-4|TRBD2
TGTGCCAGCAGGACGGGAGGGCCAAGCACAGATACGCAGTATTTT
CASRTGGPSTDTQYF
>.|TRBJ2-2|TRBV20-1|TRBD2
TGCAGTGCTAGTCCGTTAGCGGGAGGGCTGTTTTTT
CSASPLAGGLFF
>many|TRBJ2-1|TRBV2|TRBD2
TGTGCCACCCCGGGACTAGCATCGAATGAGCAGTTCTTC
CATPGLASNEQFF
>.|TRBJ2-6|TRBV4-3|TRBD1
TGCGCCAGCAGCCAAGACGGACAGGGGGCCCACTCTGGGGCCAACGTCCTGACTTTC
CASSQDGQGAHSGANVLTF
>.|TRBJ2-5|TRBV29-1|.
TGCAGCGTTGAAGATCCCACAGAACAAGAGACCCAGTACTTC
CSVEDPTEQETQYF
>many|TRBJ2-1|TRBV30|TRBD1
TGTGCCTGGAGCCAGGGCCTGACAGGGGGCGCAGGGAATGAGCAGTTCTTC
CAWSQGLTGGAGNEQFF
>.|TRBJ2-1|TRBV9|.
TGTGCCAGCAGCGTGGGCCGAGAGGATGGGCTTATATACAATGAGCAGTTCTTC
CASSVGREDGLIYNEQFF
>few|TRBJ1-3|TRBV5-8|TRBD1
TGTGCCAGCAGCTTGGCCGAGACAGGGCCCTCTGGAAACACCATATATTTT
CASSLAETGPSGNTIYF
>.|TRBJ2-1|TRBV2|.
TGTGCCAGCAGCCGGGACCATGAGCAGTTCTTC
CASSRDHEQFF
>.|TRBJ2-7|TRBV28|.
TGTGCCAGCAGTTCCTCTATCGGCGAGCAGTACTTC
CASSSSIGEQYF
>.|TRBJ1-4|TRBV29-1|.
TGCAGCGCAGAGCGGGGGTCTAATGAAAAACTGTTTTTT
CSAERGSNEKLFF
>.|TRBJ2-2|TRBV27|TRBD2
TGTGCCAGCAGTTCCAGGCGCGGGAGGGCCAAGGCCGGGGAGCTGTTTTTT
CASSSRRGRAKAGELFF
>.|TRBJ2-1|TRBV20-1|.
TGCAGTGCTAGCGGCCCGGGGGATGAGCAGTTCTTC
CSASGPGDEQFF
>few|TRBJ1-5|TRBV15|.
TGTGCCACCAGCAGAGGGGACACTGGGAATCAGCCCCAGCATTTT
CATSRGDTGNQPQHF
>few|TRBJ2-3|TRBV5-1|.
TGCGCCAGCAGGCTTAACCCAGATACGCAGTATTTT
CASRLNPDTQYF
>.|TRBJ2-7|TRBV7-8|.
TGTGCCAGCAGCTTTAACCCGGGAGACGAGCAGTACTTC
CASSFNPGDEQYF
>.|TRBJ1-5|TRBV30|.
TGTGCCTGGAGTGTCGGTTATGATCAGCCCCAGCATTTT
CAWSVGYDQPQHF
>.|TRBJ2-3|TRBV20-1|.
TGCAGTGCTAGAGATCCGGGGTCTAGCACAGATACGCAGTATTTT
CSARDPGSSTDTQYF
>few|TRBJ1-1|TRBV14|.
TGTGCCAGCAGCCAGGGCGGAGGGGGCACTGAAGCTTTCTTT
CASSQGGGGTEAFF
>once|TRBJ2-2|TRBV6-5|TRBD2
TGTGCCAGCAGTTACGGTTCTCGCGGGAGGAACACCGGGGAGCTGTTTTTT
CASSYGSRGRNTGELFF
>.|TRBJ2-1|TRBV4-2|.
TGTGCCAGCAGCCAAGGTAGCGTCAAGAGCTCCTACAATGAGCAGTTCTTC
CASSQGSVKSSYNEQFF
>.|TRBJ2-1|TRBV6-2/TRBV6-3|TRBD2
TGTGCCAGCAGAACATTAGCGGGACGTGACTCCTACAATGAGCAGTTCTTC
CASRTLAGRDSYNEQFF
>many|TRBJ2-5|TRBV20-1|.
TGCAGTGCCCCAGAGACCCAGTACTTC
CSAPETQYF
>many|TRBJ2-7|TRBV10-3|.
TGTGCCAGCGCAGGGGGGACCTACGAGCAGTACTTC
CASAGGTYEQYF
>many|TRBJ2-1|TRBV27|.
TGTGCCAGCAGTTTGCGAGGGGGCGGGGCAGGGGACAATGAGCAGTTCTTC
CASSLRGGGAGDNEQFF
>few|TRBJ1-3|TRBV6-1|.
TGTGCCAGCAGTGAAGCGGGGAATCCCTCTGGAAACACCATATATTTT
CASSEAGNPSGNTIYF
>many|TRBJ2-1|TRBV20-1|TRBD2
TGCAGTGCTCCAGACGGGACTAGCAGATACAATGAGCAGTTCTTC
CSAPDGTSRYNEQFF
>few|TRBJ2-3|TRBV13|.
TGTGCCAGCAGCACCCGGACCGGGCCAGATACGCAGTATTTT
CASSTRTGPDTQYF
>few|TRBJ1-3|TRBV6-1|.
TGTGCCAGCAGTTCCCTCCCTTTTGGGAGTGGAAACACCATATATTTT
CASSSLPFGSGNTIYF
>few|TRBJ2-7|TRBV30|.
TGTGCCTGGAGTCCAAGGGGGGACGAGCAGTACTTC
CAWSPRGDEQYF
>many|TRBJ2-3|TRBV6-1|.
TGTGCCAGCAGTCAAGCGACGCGATTGGCGACAGATACGCAGTATTTT
CASSQATRLATDTQYF
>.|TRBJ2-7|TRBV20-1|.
TGCAGTGCTAGAGATCCAGCCAGGACAGTCTCCTACGAGCAGTACTTC
CSARDPARTVSYEQYF
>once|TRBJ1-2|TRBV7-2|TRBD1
TGTGCCAGCAGCCTCGGGACAGGGAGAGGCTACACCTTC
CASSLGTGRGYTF
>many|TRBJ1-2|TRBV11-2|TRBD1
TGTGCCAGCAGCTTAGATCCTTCGACAGGGGCCAGCTATGGCTACACCTTC
CASSLDPSTGASYGYTF
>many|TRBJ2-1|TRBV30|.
TGTGCCTGTGGGGACAATGAGCAGTTCTTC
CACGDNEQFF
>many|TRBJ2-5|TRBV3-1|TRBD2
TGTGCCAGCAGCCCGGGACTATCCACTTCAAGAGAGACCCAGTACTTC
CASSPGLSTSRETQYF
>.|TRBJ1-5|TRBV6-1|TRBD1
TGTGCCAGCAGGCCCGGGGCAGGGGGAAAGTTCCCTAGCAATCAGCCCCAGCATTTT
CASRPGAGGKFPSNQPQHF
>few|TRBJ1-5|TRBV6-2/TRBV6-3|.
TGTGCCAGCAGTTACTCGCACTCCAGGGGAAGCAATCAGCCCCAGCATTTT
CASSYSHSRGSNQPQHF
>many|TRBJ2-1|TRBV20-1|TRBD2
TGCAGTGCTAGCCGGGAGGTGGTTGAGCAGTTCTTC
CSASREVVEQFF
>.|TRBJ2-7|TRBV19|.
TGTGCCAGTAAAGGACTCTACTACGAGCAGTACTTC
CASKGLYYEQYF
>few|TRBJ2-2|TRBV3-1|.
TGTGCCAGCAGCCAAGATTTGAGAGTGGAAAACGGGGAGCTGTTTTTT
CASSQDLRVENGELFF